A single sample is the source of the 27 T cell receptor beta chains below, sequenced in a study of blood T cell repertoires in COVID-19. Only in-frame clones appear in the TCRdb table, and some are missing; sequencing was by immunoSEQ multiplex PCR. The table has about 120,000 clones, over 65% seen once. Sequenced material: peripheral blood. These receptors came from a woman between 35 and 50 years old with acute or convalescent COVID-19.

The rearrangement joins TRBV6-5 to TRBJ2-7, with D tentatively TRBD2 (6 bases). V lost 5 bases to trimming and J lost 1 base, with 9 bases between them. This CDR3 has 13 amino acids. The germline V gene has CDR1 MNHEY and CDR2 SVGAGI. This CDR3 is CASSRGVSYEQYF. CDR3 DNA: TGTGCCAGCAGTCGCGGGGTATCCTACGAGCAGTACTTC.

The gene calls are TRBV3-1 (or the pseudogene TRBV3-2) and TRBJ1-4; TRBD1 matches at 8 bases. J lost 12 bases, V lost 1 base, and 10 bases had no gene match. CDR1 and CDR2 (germline): LGHDT, YNNKEL (reference sequence). CDR3 length: 15 amino acids. The CDR3 sequence: CASSQAIGQGSELFF. The CDR3 DNA is TGTGCCAGCAGCCAAGCCATCGGACAGGGTTCGGAACTGTTTTTT.

J is TRBJ2-2 and V is TRBV5-5; D perhaps matches TRBD2 (5 bases). Between the trimmed V and J ends, which lost 0 bases and 7 bases, there was a span of 10 bases. The CDR3 consists of 14 residues. Germline V lookup: CDR1 SGHKS, CDR2 YYEKEE (reference sequence). CDR3 nucleotide sequence: TGTGCCAGCAGCTTGGATGCGCGGGTCGGGGAGCTGTTTTTT. Translation: CASSLDARVGELFF.

The V call is TRBV18, the J call TRBJ2-4, with D perhaps matching TRBD2 (5 bases). The V end lost 6 bases, the J end lost 3 bases, and 12 bases lay between the germline ends. Germline CDR1 and CDR2: KGHSH and LQKENI. The CDR3 contains 14 residues. The CDR3 spells CASSRRTDKNIQYF. DNA for the CDR3: TGTGCCAGCTCCCGCCGGACTGACAAAAACATTCAGTACTTC.

V and J are TRBV19 and TRBJ1-1, with a possible D match to TRBD1 (5 bases). Trimming took off 7 bases at V and 0 bases at J, with 12 bases between the two ends. CDR1 is LNHDA and CDR2 is SQIVND in the germline V gene (reference sequence). CDR3 size: 14 residues. The chain's CDR3 is CASTDGGVNTEAFF. Written as DNA, the CDR3 is TGTGCCAGTACAGACGGAGGGGTGAACACTGAAGCTTTCTTT.

The V call is TRBV5-1, the J call TRBJ2-2; D may be TRBD1 (6 bases). This CDR3 is 16 amino acids long. The V and J ends lost 4 bases and 1 base respectively, with 14 bases between them. The germline V gene encodes CDR1 SGHRS and CDR2 YFSETQ. DNA for the CDR3: TGCGCCAGCAGCGCAGCATCACAGGGGAACACCGGGGAGCTGTTTTTT. It specifies CASSAASQGNTGELFF.

In its sample, this clone was seen once. V and J are TRBV5-8 and TRBJ1-3, with D possibly matching TRBD1 (5 bases). V dropped 0 bases and J dropped 2 bases, with 6 bases sitting between them. CDR3 length equals 14 residues. In germline, CDR1 is SGHTS, CDR2 YDEGEE. CDR3: CASSLGQTGNTIYF. CDR3 nucleotides: TGTGCCAGCAGCTTGGGACAGACTGGAAACACCATATATTTT.

This chain connects TRBV7-6 to TRBJ2-7; TRBD2 matches at 9 bases. This CDR3 has 15 residues. Trimming at V came to 1 base and at J to 3 bases, leaving 4 bases not matched to a gene. Germline V gives CDR1 SGHVS, CDR2 FNYEAQ. The CDR3 coding sequence is TGTGCCAGCAGCTTAGGGGCTAGCGGGGACTACGAGCAGTACTTC. Translating gives CASSLGASGDYEQYF.

This clone has just a few counts. The rearrangement joins TRBV7-3 to TRBJ2-4; 7 bases are a match to TRBD2. The CDR3 runs 15 residues. The V gene's germline CDR1 is SGHTA and CDR2 FQGTGA. Germline trimming cut 1 base from V and 4 bases from J; bases unmatched to any gene: 4. CDR3 sequence (DNA): TGTGCCAGCAGCTTAATACTGGGGGGGAAAAACATTCAGTACTTC. It codes for CASSLILGGKNIQYF. The full variable domain, with the rest looked up from reference TRBV7-3 and TRBJ2-4, is GAGVSQTPSNKVTEKGKYVELRCDPISGHTALYWYRQSLGQGPEFLIYFQGTGAADDSGLPNDRFFAVRPEGSVSTLKIQRTERGDSAVYLCASSLILGGKNIQYFGAGTRLSVL.

V usage is TRBV5-1 and J usage is TRBJ1-2, with 9 bases that match TRBD1. The CDR3 is 15 amino acids. Per germline, CDR1 SGHRS and CDR2 YFSETQ. The ends lost 4 bases at V and 6 bases at J; junction bases unmatched: 10. The CDR3: CASSPGTGTSHGYTF. The DNA for the CDR3 is TGCGCCAGCAGCCCTGGGACAGGGACCTCTCATGGCTACACCTTC.

The chain has TRBV15 and TRBJ1-6; D perhaps matches TRBD1 (6 bases). Trimming removed 4 bases from V and 4 bases from J, with 26 bases in between. Germline V gene lookup returns CDR1 LNHNV and CDR2 YYDKDF (reference sequence). The CDR3 totals 20 residues. Written as DNA, the CDR3 is TGTGCCACCAGCATCCGGAATATAGGACAACTTAGGGGGTATAATTCACCCCTCCACTTT. It yields the protein CATSIRNIGQLRGYNSPLHF.

The V call is TRBV13, the J call TRBJ1-1; 12 positions match TRBD1. Germline trimming cut 3 bases from V and 2 bases from J; bases unmatched to any gene: 4. CDR1 PRHDT and CDR2 FYEKMQ come from the germline V gene (reference sequence). The CDR3 is 16 residues long. CDR3 bases: TGTGCCAGCAGCTTCCGGGACAGGGGGCTTAACACTGAAGCTTTCTTT. Translating it yields CASSFRDRGLNTEAFF.

This sequence joins TRBV6-5 and TRBJ1-5; D remains unclear. The CDR3 consists of 15 residues. Deletions cut 4 bases from V and 0 bases from J, with 10 bases between. The germline V gene encodes CDR1 MNHEY and CDR2 SVGAGI. As DNA, the CDR3 is TGTGCCAGCAGTTCCGACTATTATAGCAATCAGCCCCAGCATTTT. Protein: CASSSDYYSNQPQHF.

V gene TRBV5-1 combines with J gene TRBJ1-5; D is perhaps TRBD1 (6 bases). V shed 0 bases and J shed 6 bases, with 13 bases lying between them. Germline CDR1 and CDR2: SGHRS and YFSETQ. The CDR3 contains 15 residues. Here the CDR3 reads CASSLGGQDSQPQHF. The DNA of the CDR3 is TGCGCCAGCAGCTTGGGGGGGCAGGACAGTCAGCCCCAGCATTTT.

Written as DNA, the CDR3 is TGTGCCAGCAGCCAAGGCGGGACTAAAAATCAGCCCCAGCATTTT. The encoded protein is CASSQGGTKNQPQHF. The chain carries TRBV3-1 (or the pseudogene TRBV3-2) and TRBJ1-5; D is perhaps TRBD1 (5 bases). The CDR3 consists of 15 residues. Germline V gene lookup returns CDR1 LGHDT and CDR2 YNNKEL (reference sequence). Trimming removed 1 base at V and 4 bases at J, with 11 bases between.

The genes are TRBV5-1 and TRBJ1-2, with D possibly TRBD1 on 6 matching bases. CDR3 size: 14 residues. The V end was cut by 0 bases, the J end by 4 bases, with 10 bases between. Germline V gives CDR1 SGHRS, CDR2 YFSETQ. CDR3 residues: CASSLEQGFYGYTF. CDR3 DNA sequence: TGCGCCAGCAGCTTGGAACAGGGCTTCTATGGCTACACCTTC.

V gene TRBV6-5 combines with J gene TRBJ1-1; no clear D gene. Germline lookup yields CDR1 MNHEY and CDR2 SVGAGI. V was cut by 7 bases and J by 5 bases, with 20 bases left in between. The CDR3 runs to 15 residues. CDR3 DNA: TGTGCCAGCACCCCCTACACGAGCGCCGGGACTGAAGCTTTCTTT. Protein product: CASTPYTSAGTEAFF.

The chain joins TRBV6-5 to TRBJ1-1, with a possible D match to TRBD1 (5 bases). CDR3 size: 15 residues. In germline, CDR1 is MNHEY, CDR2 SVGAGI. V was shortened by 6 bases and J by 0 bases, with 14 bases between the two germline ends. The CDR3 region is CASRPTATMNTEAFF. In nucleotides, the CDR3 is TGTGCCAGCAGACCGACAGCTACTATGAACACTGAAGCTTTCTTT.

This rearrangement joins TRBV6-2 or TRBV6-3 to TRBJ2-5; D is uncertain. The ends were cut back, 0 bases at V and 7 bases at J, with 15 bases in the middle. Germline V CDR1 and CDR2: MNHEY, SVGEGT. CDR3 length equals 15 residues. CDR3 sequence (DNA): TGTGCCAGCAGTTACTCGACGGCTGCTCTAGGGACCCAGTACTTC. It specifies CASSYSTAALGTQYF.

The gene calls are TRBV2 and TRBJ1-4; possible D gene TRBD1, 5 bases. V lost 8 bases and J lost 0, with 16 bases in between. Germline V lookup: CDR1 SNHLY, CDR2 FYNNEI. The CDR3 is 16 amino acids. The CDR3 spells CASLKGHPSTNEKLFF. In DNA, the CDR3 is TGTGCCAGCCTCAAAGGACACCCTTCAACTAATGAAAAACTGTTTTTT.

J is TRBJ2-1 and V is TRBV7-6, with 8 bases lining up with TRBD1. The trim removed 1 base at V and 5 bases at J, leaving 4 bases unmatched. This CDR3 has 15 residues. Germline CDR1 is SGHVS and CDR2 is FNYEAQ. As DNA, the CDR3 is TGTGCCAGCAGCTTAGGCAGGGGGCGGAACAATGAGCAGTTCTTC. Translating it yields CASSLGRGRNNEQFF. The full variable domain, its missing parts supplied by reference TRBV7-6 and TRBJ2-1, is GAGVSQSPRYKVTKRGQDVALRCDPISGHVSLYWYRQALGQGPEFLTYFNYEAQQDKSGLPNDRFSAERPEGSISTLTIQRTEQRDSAMYRCASSLGRGRNNEQFFGPGTRLTVL.

This clone was observed a single time. The chain employs TRBV10-3 and TRBJ2-7, with TRBD1 matching 7 bases. The V and J ends lost 5 bases and 5 bases, in that order; junction bases with no gene match: 3. The germline CDR1 and CDR2 sequences are ENHRY and SYGVKD. The CDR3 spans 12 residues. Written as DNA, the CDR3 is TGTGCCATCAGTTCGGACAGGAACGAGCAGTACTTC. It yields the protein CAISSDRNEQYF.

The chain joins TRBV30 to TRBJ1-1, with D hard to call. The germline V and J ends were trimmed by 4 bases and 0 bases, with 12 bases remaining between them. The CDR3 spans 14 residues. Germline values: CDR1 GTSNPN, CDR2 SVGIG (reference sequence). The CDR3: CAWKIGSLNTEAFF. CDR3 nucleotide sequence: TGTGCCTGGAAAATTGGCAGTCTGAACACTGAAGCTTTCTTT.

This clone was seen a handful of times. The chain carries TRBV12-3 or TRBV12-4 and TRBJ2-1; 9 nucleotides match TRBD1. The CDR3 contains 13 residues. V lost 7 bases, J lost 9 bases, and 7 bases stayed unmatched. The CDR3 is CASTLDRGGEQFF. CDR3 bases: TGTGCCAGCACCCTGGACAGGGGCGGTGAGCAGTTCTTC.

V is TRBV2 and J is TRBJ1-5; TRBD1 is a possible D gene (6 bases). CDR3 length: 13 amino acids. V lost 8 bases and J lost 4, with 12 bases in between. In germline, CDR1 is SNHLY, CDR2 FYNNEI. The CDR3 DNA reads as TGTGCCAGCCTCCGGGACACAAATCAGCCCCAGCATTTT. Translated: CASLRDTNQPQHF.

The chain combines TRBV12-3 or TRBV12-4 with TRBJ2-3; D gene uncertain. The CDR3 spans 12 residues. V lost 4 bases to trimming and J lost 7 bases, with 9 bases between them. CDR3 DNA: TGTGCCAGCAGTTACGGGTTAAATACGCAGTATTTT. This encodes CASSYGLNTQYF.

The chain links TRBV18 to TRBJ1-6; D ambiguous. Looked up from germline, CDR1 is KGHSH and CDR2 is LQKENI. The CDR3 is made up of 13 amino acids. V shed 3 bases and J shed 7 bases, with 7 bases lying between them. CDR3 in amino acids: CASSPTENSPLHF. The DNA of the CDR3 is TGTGCCAGCTCACCTACAGAAAATTCACCCCTCCACTTT.